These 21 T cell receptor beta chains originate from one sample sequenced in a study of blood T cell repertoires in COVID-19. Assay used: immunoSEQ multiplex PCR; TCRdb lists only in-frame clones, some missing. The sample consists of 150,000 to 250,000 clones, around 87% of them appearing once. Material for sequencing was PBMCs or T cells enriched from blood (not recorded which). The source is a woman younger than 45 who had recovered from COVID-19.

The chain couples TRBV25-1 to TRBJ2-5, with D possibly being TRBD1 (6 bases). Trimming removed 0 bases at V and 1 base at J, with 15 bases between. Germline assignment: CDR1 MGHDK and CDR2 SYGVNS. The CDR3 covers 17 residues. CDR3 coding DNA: TGTGCCAGCAGTGAATATTATACAGGGCCCCTCCAAGAGACCCAGTACTTC. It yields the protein CASSEYYTGPLQETQYF.

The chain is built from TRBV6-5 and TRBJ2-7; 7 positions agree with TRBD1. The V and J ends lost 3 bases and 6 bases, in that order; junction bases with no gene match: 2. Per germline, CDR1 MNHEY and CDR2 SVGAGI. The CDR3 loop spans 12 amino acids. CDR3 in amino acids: CASSYTGVEQYF. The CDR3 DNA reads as TGTGCCAGCAGTTATACAGGGGTCGAGCAGTACTTC.

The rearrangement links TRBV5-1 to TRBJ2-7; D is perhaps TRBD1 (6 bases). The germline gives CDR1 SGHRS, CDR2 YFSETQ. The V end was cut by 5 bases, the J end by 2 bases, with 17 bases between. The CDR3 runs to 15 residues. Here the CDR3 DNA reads TGCGCCAGCAGGGCCGGGTCAGGGGTTGCCTACGAGCAGTACTTC. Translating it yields CASRAGSGVAYEQYF. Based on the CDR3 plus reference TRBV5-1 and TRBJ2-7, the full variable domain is KAGVTQTPRYLIKTRGQQVTLSCSPISGHRSVSWYQQTPGQGLQFLFEYFSETQRNKGNFPGRFSGRQFSNSRSEMNVSTLELGDSALYLCASRAGSGVAYEQYFGPGTRLTVT.

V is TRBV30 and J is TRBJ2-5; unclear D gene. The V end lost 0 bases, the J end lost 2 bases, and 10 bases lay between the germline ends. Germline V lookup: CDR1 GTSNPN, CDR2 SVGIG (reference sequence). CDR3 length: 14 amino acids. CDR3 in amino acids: CAWSVPLRQETQYF. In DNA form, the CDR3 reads TGTGCCTGGAGTGTCCCACTCCGTCAAGAGACCCAGTACTTC. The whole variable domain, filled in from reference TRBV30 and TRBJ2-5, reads SQTIHQWPATLVQPVGSPLSLECTVEGTSNPNLYWYRQAAGRGLQLLFYSVGIGQISSEVPQNLSASRPQDRQFILSSKKLLLSDSGFYLCAWSVPLRQETQYFGPGTRLLVL.

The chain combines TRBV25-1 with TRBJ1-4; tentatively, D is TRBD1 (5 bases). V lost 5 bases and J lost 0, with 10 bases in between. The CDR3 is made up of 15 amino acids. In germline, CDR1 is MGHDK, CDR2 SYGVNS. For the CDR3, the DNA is TGTGCCAGCAGTACCTCAGGGACAACTAATGAAAAACTGTTTTTT. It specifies CASSTSGTTNEKLFF.

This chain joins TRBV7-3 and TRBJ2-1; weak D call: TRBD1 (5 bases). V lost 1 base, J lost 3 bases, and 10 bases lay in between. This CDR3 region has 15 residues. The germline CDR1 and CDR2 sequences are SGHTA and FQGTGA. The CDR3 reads CASSLMGQVYNEQFF. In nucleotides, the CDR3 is TGTGCCAGCAGCTTAATGGGGCAGGTCTACAATGAGCAGTTCTTC.

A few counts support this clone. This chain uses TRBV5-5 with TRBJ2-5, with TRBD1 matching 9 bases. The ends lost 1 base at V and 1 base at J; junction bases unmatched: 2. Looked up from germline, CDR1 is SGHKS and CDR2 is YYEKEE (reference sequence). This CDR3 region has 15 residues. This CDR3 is CASSLTGGGQETQYF. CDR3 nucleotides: TGTGCCAGCAGCTTGACAGGGGGCGGCCAAGAGACCCAGTACTTC.

The CDR3 bases are TGTGCCAGCAGACGTGACCTTGGACAGGGAGAGGCAGATACGCAGTATTTT. Translated, it gives CASRRDLGQGEADTQYF. The chain employs TRBV5-4 and TRBJ2-3; 8 bases fit TRBD1. The germline V gene encodes CDR1 SGHNT and CDR2 YYREEE (reference sequence). The junction had 15 bases not matched to a gene; V was cut back by 5 bases and J by 4 bases. This CDR3 is built from 17 residues.

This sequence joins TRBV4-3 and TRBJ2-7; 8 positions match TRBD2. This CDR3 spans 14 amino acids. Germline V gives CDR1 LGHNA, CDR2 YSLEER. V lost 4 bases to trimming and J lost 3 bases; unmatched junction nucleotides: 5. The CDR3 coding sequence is TGCGCCAGCAGCCGAGAGCGGGAGTACTACGAGCAGTACTTC. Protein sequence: CASSREREYYEQYF.

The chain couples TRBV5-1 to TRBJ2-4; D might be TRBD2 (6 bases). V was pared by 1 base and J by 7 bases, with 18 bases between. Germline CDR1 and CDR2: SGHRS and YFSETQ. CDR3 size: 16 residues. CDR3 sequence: CASSLNPPGDGNIQYF. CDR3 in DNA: TGCGCCAGCAGCTTGAACCCTCCGGGGGATGGGAACATTCAGTACTTC.

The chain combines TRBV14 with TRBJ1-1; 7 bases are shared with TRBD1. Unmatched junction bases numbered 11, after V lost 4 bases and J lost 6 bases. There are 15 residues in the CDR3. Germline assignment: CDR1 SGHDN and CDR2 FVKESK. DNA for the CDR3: TGTGCCAGCAGCCTGTTCGAGGGGGCTCGAGCTGAAGCTTTCTTT. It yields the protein CASSLFEGARAEAFF.

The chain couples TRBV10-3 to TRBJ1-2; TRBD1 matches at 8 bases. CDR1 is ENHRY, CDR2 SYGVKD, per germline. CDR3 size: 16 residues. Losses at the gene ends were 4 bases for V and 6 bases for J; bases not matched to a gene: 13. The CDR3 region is CAISGSSDRESDGYTF. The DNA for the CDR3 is TGTGCCATCAGTGGCTCCTCGGACAGGGAATCGGATGGCTACACCTTC.

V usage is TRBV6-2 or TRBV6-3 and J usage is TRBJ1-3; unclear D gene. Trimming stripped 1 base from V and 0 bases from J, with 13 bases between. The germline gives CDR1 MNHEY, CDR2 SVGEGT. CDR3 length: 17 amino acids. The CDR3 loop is CASSYYPGSGSGNTIYF. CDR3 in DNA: TGTGCCAGCAGTTACTACCCAGGCTCCGGCTCTGGAAACACCATATATTTT.

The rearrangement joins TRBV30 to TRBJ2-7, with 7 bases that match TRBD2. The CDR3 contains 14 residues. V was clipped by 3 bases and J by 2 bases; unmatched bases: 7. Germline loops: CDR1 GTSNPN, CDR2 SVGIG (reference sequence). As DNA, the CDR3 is TGTGCCTGGAGAGACGCGGGGGTCACCTACGAGCAGTACTTC. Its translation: CAWRDAGVTYEQYF. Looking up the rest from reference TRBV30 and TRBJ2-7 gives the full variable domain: SQTIHQWPATLVQPVGSPLSLECTVEGTSNPNLYWYRQAAGRGLQLLFYSVGIGQISSEVPQNLSASRPQDRQFILSSKKLLLSDSGFYLCAWRDAGVTYEQYFGPGTRLTVT.

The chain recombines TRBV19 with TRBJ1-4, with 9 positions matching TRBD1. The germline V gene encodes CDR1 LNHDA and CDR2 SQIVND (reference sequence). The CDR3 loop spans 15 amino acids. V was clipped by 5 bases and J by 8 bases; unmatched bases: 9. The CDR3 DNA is TGTGCCAGTAGTGGGACAGGGTGGCCCCAGGAAAAACTGTTTTTT. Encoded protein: CASSGTGWPQEKLFF. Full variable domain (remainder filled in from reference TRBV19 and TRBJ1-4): DGGITQSPKYLFRKEGQNVTLSCEQNLNHDAMYWYRQDPGQGLRLIYYSQIVNDFQKGDIAEGYSVSREKKESFPLTVTSAQKNPTAFYLCASSGTGWPQEKLFFGSGTQLSVL.

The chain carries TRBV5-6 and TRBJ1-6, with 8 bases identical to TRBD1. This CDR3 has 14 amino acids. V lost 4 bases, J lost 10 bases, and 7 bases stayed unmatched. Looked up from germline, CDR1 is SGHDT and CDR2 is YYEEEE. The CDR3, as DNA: TGTGCCAGCAGCGACGGGACAGGCGGATCACCCCTCCACTTT. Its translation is CASSDGTGGSPLHF.

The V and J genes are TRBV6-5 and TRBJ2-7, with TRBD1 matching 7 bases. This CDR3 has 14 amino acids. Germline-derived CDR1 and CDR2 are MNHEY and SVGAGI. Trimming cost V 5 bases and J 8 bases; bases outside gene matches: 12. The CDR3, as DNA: TGTGCCAGCAGTCCAGGGACAGTCCCTACGAAGCAGTACTTC. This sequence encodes CASSPGTVPTKQYF.

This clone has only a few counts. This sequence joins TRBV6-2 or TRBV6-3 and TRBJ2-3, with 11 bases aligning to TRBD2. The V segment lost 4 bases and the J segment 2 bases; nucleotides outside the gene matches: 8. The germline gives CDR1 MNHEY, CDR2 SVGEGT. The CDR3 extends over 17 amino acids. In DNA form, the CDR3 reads TGTGCCAGCAGTTGGCGCGTAGCGGGAGGGCCCACAGATACGCAGTATTTT. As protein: CASSWRVAGGPTDTQYF.

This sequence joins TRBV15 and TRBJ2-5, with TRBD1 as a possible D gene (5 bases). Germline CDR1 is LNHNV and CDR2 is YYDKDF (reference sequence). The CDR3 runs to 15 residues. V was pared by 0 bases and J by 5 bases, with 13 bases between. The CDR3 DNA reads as TGTGCCACCAGCAGAGATCAGTGGGGCATGGAGACCCAGTACTTC. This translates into CATSRDQWGMETQYF.

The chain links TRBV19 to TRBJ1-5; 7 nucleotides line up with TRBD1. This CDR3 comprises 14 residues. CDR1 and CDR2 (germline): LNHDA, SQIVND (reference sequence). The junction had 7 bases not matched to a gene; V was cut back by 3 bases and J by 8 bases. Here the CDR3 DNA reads TGTGCCAGTAGTATTTCTACAGGGGCCAAGCCCCAGCATTTT. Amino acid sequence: CASSISTGAKPQHF.

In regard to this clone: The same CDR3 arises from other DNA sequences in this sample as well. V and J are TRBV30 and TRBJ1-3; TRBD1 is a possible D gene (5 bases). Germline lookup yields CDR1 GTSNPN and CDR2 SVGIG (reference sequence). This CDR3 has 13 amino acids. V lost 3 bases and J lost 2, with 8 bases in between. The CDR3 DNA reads TGTGCCTGGAGGCAAGGGGCTGGAAACACCATATATTTT. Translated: CAWRQGAGNTIYF.